This TCR beta chain was retrieved from a study of blood T cell repertoires in COVID-19. Background on the study: Acute-phase and convalescent COVID-19 samples originated in the United States, Italy and Spain. Sample material is recorded as cDNA or gDNA derived from T cells, B-cell-depleted T cells, or PBMCs.

There are 14 residues in the CDR3. The V end lost 2 bases, the J end lost 4 bases, and 10 bases lay between the germline ends. CDR1 and CDR2 from the germline V gene are LGHNA and YNFKEQ. Original processing methods: Cell counts per sample came from amplifying reference gene primers. Here immunoSEQ multiplex PCR was the method, and the copy in TCRdb shows in-frame clones only, minus some. For V, J and clone size, that table is used; D and trimming come from the DNA. The sample has approximately 200,000 clones, roughly four fifths seen once; the top ten hold about 2.4%. The sample was peripheral blood. The TCR comes from an older woman with acute or convalescent COVID-19. The chain is built from TRBV4-2 and TRBJ2-3, with D possibly matching TRBD2 (6 bases). The CDR3 protein is CASSQLGGADTQYF. The CDR3 DNA reads as TGTGCCAGCAGCCAATTGGGGGGTGCAGATACGCAGTATTTT.